This TCR beta chain was profiled in a study of T cell changes during pregnancy in multiple sclerosis. Libraries were prepared by immunoSEQ multiplex PCR; TCRdb keeps only in-frame clonotypes and omits some of them. The table has just under 65,000 clones, over 85% seen once. From germline, CDR1 is SGHRS and CDR2 YFSETQ. The length of the CDR3 is 15 residues. Trimming stripped 4 bases from V and 0 bases from J, with 12 bases between. This receptor was identified in a female donor with multiple sclerosis, enrolled in a pregnancy study. The chain carries TRBV5-1 and TRBJ2-3; D is unresolved. Here the sequenced sample was CD8+ T cells from peripheral blood mononuclear cells, taken in the second trimester of pregnancy. The CDR3 reads CASSPDVISTDTQYF. CDR3 coding DNA: TGCGCCAGCAGCCCAGATGTGATAAGCACAGATACGCAGTATTTT.